The T cell receptor (beta chain) described here comes from a study of T cell responses to AZD1222 COVID-19 vaccine. Unmatched junction bases numbered 6, after V lost 0 bases and J lost 9 bases. This CDR3 region has 14 residues. Germline V CDR1 and CDR2: SGHRS, YFSETQ. Sequenced by immunoSEQ multiplex PCR; TCRdb stores in-frame clones only, minus some. Of some 200,000 clones detected, 85% to 95% appear once; the ten largest clones hold roughly 1%. The receptor comes from an adult in good health. The chain carries TRBV5-1 and TRBJ2-1, with 7 bases that match TRBD1. The sequences come from peripheral blood, collected on day 0 of MenACWY control vaccination. The CDR3 sequence is CASSLVEGAIEQFF. CDR3 nucleotides: TGCGCCAGCAGCTTGGTTGAGGGGGCGATTGAGCAGTTCTTC.